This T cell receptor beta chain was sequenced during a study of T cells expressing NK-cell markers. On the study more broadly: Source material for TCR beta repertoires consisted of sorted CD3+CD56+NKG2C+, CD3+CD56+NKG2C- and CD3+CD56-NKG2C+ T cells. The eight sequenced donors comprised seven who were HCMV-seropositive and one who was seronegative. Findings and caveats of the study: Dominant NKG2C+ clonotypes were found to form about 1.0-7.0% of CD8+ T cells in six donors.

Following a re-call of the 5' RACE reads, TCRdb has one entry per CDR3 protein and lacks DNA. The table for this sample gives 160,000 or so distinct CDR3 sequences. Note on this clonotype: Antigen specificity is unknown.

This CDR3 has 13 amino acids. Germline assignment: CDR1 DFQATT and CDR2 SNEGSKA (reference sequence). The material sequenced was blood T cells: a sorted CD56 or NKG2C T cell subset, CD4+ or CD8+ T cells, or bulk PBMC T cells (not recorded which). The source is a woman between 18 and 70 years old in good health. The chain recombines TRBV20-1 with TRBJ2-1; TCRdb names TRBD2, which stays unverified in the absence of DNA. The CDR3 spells CSVWRESGDEQFF.